Below, 31 T cell receptor beta chains from the same sample are listed, as sequenced in a study of T-cell reconstitution after alpha-beta-depleted transplantation in children (dated by TCRdb to about 2016). The library was produced with PCR. The sequencing machine was an Illumina HiSeq 2500. TCR libraries were prepared with molecular barcoding, using unique molecular identifiers to normalize TCRbeta repertoire quantification. The raw public data were reprocessed by TCRdb itself: fastp quality trimming at Q25, MiXCR clonotype calling, in-frame beta chains only. Entries are consolidated by CDR3 protein sequence, retaining the most common genes and DNA. The sample profile shows some 460,000 distinct CDR3 sequences; roughly 17% of them were found once. Of the sample, over 25% is held by the ten largest clones. This sample's treatment or condition label indicates: allogeneic hematopoietic cell transplantation with graft depleted of TCRalphabeta T cells and CD19 B cells.

The material sequenced was PBMCs, mostly from graft donor cells, taken 360 days after TCRalphabeta/CD19-depleted stem cell transplant. The receptors shown here come from a boy younger than two who had a stem cell transplant for Wiskott-Aldrich syndrome, so the T cells may come from the graft donor.

The V gene is TRBV14, the J gene TRBJ1-2; TRBD1 is a possible D gene (5 bases). CDR3 length: 16 residues. Germline V gene data show CDR1 as SGHDN and CDR2 as FVKESK. V was clipped by 4 bases and J by 4 bases, with 19 bases between them. CDR3 protein: CASSRYSGSISYGYTF. CDR3 bases: TGTGCCAGCAGCCGATATTCAGGGAGTATCTCCTATGGCTACACCTTC.

The gene calls are TRBV12-3 or TRBV12-4 and TRBJ2-2, with D unresolved. V lost 6 bases and J lost 0, with 14 bases in between. The CDR3 is 16 residues long. In nucleotides, the CDR3 is TGTGCCAGCAGCTCCCACGCCGGATCGAACACCGGGGAGCTGTTTTTT. Translating it yields CASSSHAGSNTGELFF.

This chain links TRBV27 with TRBJ2-5, with D possibly matching TRBD2 (7 bases). The CDR3 consists of 17 residues. Germline CDR1 MNHEY, CDR2 SMNVEV (reference sequence). Trimming pared 10 bases from V and 5 bases from J, leaving 29 bases between. The CDR3 DNA reads as TGTGCCAACAGCAAGGGATTTAGGGGGAGGGCCGGGGAGACCCAGTACTTC. Protein: CANSKGFRGRAGETQYF.

The J gene is TRBJ2-7, the V gene TRBV7-2, with D perhaps matching TRBD2 (7 bases). This CDR3 comprises 15 residues. V lost 5 bases and J 4 bases, leaving 18 bases between the germline ends. Germline CDR1 reads SGHTA; CDR2 reads FQGNSA. The CDR3 region is CASSPLWGGRYEQYF. CDR3 DNA sequence: TGTGCCAGCAGCCCTCTCTGGGGGGGCCGGTACGAGCAGTACTTC.

The V call is TRBV10-1, the J call TRBJ2-5; TRBD1 might be the D (6 bases). This CDR3 has 16 amino acids. The V end lost 0 bases, the J end lost 5 bases, and 16 bases lay between the germline ends. Germline V lookup: CDR1 WNHNN, CDR2 SYGVQD (reference sequence). The CDR3 DNA is TGCGCCAGCAGTGAGTCGAACAGGGCGGTTCGTGAGACCCAGTACTTC. This encodes CASSESNRAVRETQYF.

The chain is built from TRBV24-1 and TRBJ2-7; TRBD1 is a possible D gene (5 bases). Trimming took off 6 bases at V and 1 base at J, with 15 bases between the two ends. The CDR3 length is 15 residues. Germline V gene sequence: CDR1 KGHDR, CDR2 SFDVKD. The CDR3 spells CATSRSGSGSYEQYF. In DNA form, the CDR3 reads TGTGCCACCAGTCGATCAGGGTCTGGGTCCTACGAGCAGTACTTC.

This clonotype was detected a few times. The CDR3 protein is CAISAPSKGAQYF. For the CDR3, the DNA is TGTGCCATCAGTGCCCCTTCGAAGGGGGCCCAGTACTTC. The chain employs TRBV10-3 and TRBJ2-5, with TRBD1 as a possible D gene (6 bases). The CDR3 is made up of 13 amino acids. Germline V gene lookup returns CDR1 ENHRY and CDR2 SYGVKD. V was shortened by 4 bases and J by 9 bases, with 15 bases between the two germline ends.

V usage is TRBV7-6 and J usage is TRBJ2-7; TRBD1 is a possible D gene (6 bases). Germline assignment: CDR1 SGHVS and CDR2 FNYEAQ. Trimming shortened V by 2 bases and J by 2 bases, and 13 bases separated the two germline ends. The CDR3 is made up of 15 amino acids. The DNA for the CDR3 is TGTGCCAGCAGCTTACAACAGGGATTAGCCTACGAGCAGTACTTC. Translation gives CASSLQQGLAYEQYF.

This clonotype has a count of ten or more. The chain has TRBV5-1 and TRBJ1-1, with D maybe TRBD1 (5 bases). This CDR3 contains 12 residues. Trimming stripped 4 bases from V and 5 bases from J, with 9 bases between. Looked up from germline, CDR1 is SGHRS and CDR2 is YFSETQ. The CDR3 DNA reads TGCGCCAGCAGCGCTGGGGGGACTGAAGCTTTCTTT. This gives the protein CASSAGGTEAFF.

A few counts support this clonotype. V is TRBV2 and J is TRBJ2-5; D remains ambiguous. CDR1 and CDR2 from the germline V gene are SNHLY and FYNNEI. V shed 7 bases and J shed 5 bases, with 11 bases lying between them. The CDR3 is 12 amino acids. DNA of the CDR3: TGTGCCAGCACTATCTCCGAGGAGACCCAGTACTTC. It is translated as CASTISEETQYF.

This clonotype appeared a few times. The chain carries TRBV5-1 and TRBJ2-2, with D possibly matching TRBD2 (6 bases). Trimming took off 7 bases at V and 4 bases at J, with 14 bases between the two ends. The CDR3 totals 14 residues. Germline V lookup: CDR1 SGHRS, CDR2 YFSETQ. The chain's CDR3 is CASLPGLLTGELFF. Written as DNA, the CDR3 is TGCGCCAGCCTCCCGGGACTCCTCACCGGGGAGCTGTTTTTT.

This clonotype showed up just a few times. The V call is TRBV6-5, the J call TRBJ2-7; TRBD2 matches 11 bases. Trimming removed 2 bases from V and 4 bases from J; junction bases left unmatched: 7. CDR3 size: 16 residues. Germline loops: CDR1 MNHEY, CDR2 SVGAGI. CDR3 loop: CASSYLRLAGRYEQYF. The CDR3 DNA is TGTGCCAGCAGTTACCTGAGACTAGCGGGGAGGTACGAGCAGTACTTC.

This chain joins TRBV12-3 or TRBV12-4 and TRBJ2-7; TRBD1 aligns across 8 bases. V was pared by 5 bases and J by 2 bases, with 5 bases of the junction left unmatched. This CDR3 spans 14 amino acids. The chain's CDR3 is CASSPQTGAYEQYF. DNA of the CDR3: TGTGCCAGCAGTCCCCAGACAGGGGCCTACGAGCAGTACTTC.

The chain combines TRBV5-1 with TRBJ2-7; 9 bases are a match to TRBD1. V lost 5 bases and J lost 3; bases outside the gene matches: 9. Germline V CDR1 and CDR2: SGHRS, YFSETQ. This CDR3 region has 15 residues. The CDR3 spells CASRQQGANRYEQYF. The CDR3 DNA reads as TGCGCCAGCAGACAACAGGGGGCTAATCGCTACGAGCAGTACTTC.

The chain employs TRBV7-2 and TRBJ2-1; D call uncertain. Trimming shortened V by 5 bases and J by 2 bases, and 13 bases separated the two germline ends. Germline assignment: CDR1 SGHTA and CDR2 FQGNSA. The CDR3 extends over 15 amino acids. CDR3 protein: CASSLTDRTYNEQFF. As DNA, the CDR3 is TGTGCCAGCAGCCTCACGGACCGTACCTACAATGAGCAGTTCTTC.

There are a few counts of this clonotype. The chain recombines TRBV27 with TRBJ2-1; TRBD2 matches at 8 bases. The CDR3 contains 16 residues. In germline, CDR1 is MNHEY, CDR2 SMNVEV (reference sequence). Unmatched junction bases numbered 3, after V lost 1 base and J lost 1 base. This CDR3 reads CASSLLSGGSYNEQFF. The CDR3 DNA is TGTGCCAGCAGTTTATTATCGGGAGGGTCCTACAATGAGCAGTTCTTC.

This clonotype occurred a few times. J is TRBJ1-3 and V is TRBV6-1; D is unclear. The CDR3 length is 14 residues. CDR1 is MNHNS, CDR2 SASEGT, per germline. Trimming stripped 8 bases from V and 1 base from J, with 12 bases between. The CDR3 loop is CASRIAASGNTIYF. The CDR3 bases are TGTGCCAGCCGGATAGCGGCGTCTGGAAACACCATATATTTT.

This clonotype was counted only a few times. This chain connects TRBV3-1 to TRBJ1-1; 7 nucleotides align to TRBD1. With V trimmed by 4 bases and J by 3 bases, 5 bases remained unmatched. Germline V gene lookup returns CDR1 LGHDT and CDR2 YNNKEL (reference sequence). The CDR3 loop spans 14 amino acids. CDR3 residues: CASSLYRGDTEAFF. DNA of the CDR3: TGTGCCAGCAGCCTGTACAGGGGAGACACTGAAGCTTTCTTT.

This clonotype occurred a few times. The chain uses TRBV29-1 and TRBJ1-5; 10 bases fit TRBD1. Germline V gene sequence: CDR1 SQVTM, CDR2 ANQGSEA. The CDR3 totals 13 residues. V was clipped by 6 bases and J by 6 bases; unmatched bases: 5. The CDR3 is CSVGQGISQPQHF. CDR3 bases: TGCAGCGTGGGACAGGGGATCAGTCAGCCCCAGCATTTT.

As to this clonotype: Likely a read error: the CDR3 ends without its conserved phenylalanine or tryptophan. V and J are TRBV27 and TRBJ2-3; 8 bases align to TRBD1. Trimming took 6 bases from V and 2 from J; bases not matched to a gene: 13. The CDR3 totals 17 residues. Looked up from germline, CDR1 is MNHEY and CDR2 is SMNVEV (reference sequence). CDR3 sequence (DNA): TGTGCCAGCAGGATACCCCGACAGGGGCCCTACACAGATACGCAGTATATT. Translated, it gives CASRIPRQGPYTDTQYI.

This clonotype was observed a few times. The chain combines TRBV4-1 with TRBJ2-2, with D unresolved. CDR1 is MGHRA and CDR2 is YSYEKL in the germline V gene. V lost 3 bases to trimming and J lost 6 bases, with 8 bases between them. CDR3 length: 13 residues. The CDR3 sequence is CASSHLRPGELFF. The CDR3 nucleotides read TGCGCCAGCAGCCACCTGAGGCCCGGGGAGCTGTTTTTT.

This clonotype was found many times. The DNA of the CDR3 is TGCGCCAGCAGCCAAGATATTGTCCTCGGGGTCTCCTACAATGAGCAGTTCTTC. Its translation is CASSQDIVLGVSYNEQFF. The V gene is TRBV4-3, the J gene TRBJ2-1; possible D gene TRBD2, 5 bases. The CDR3 sequence is 18 residues long. Germline V gene data show CDR1 as LGHNA and CDR2 as YSLEER. V lost 0 bases and J lost 0, with 15 bases in between.

This clonotype was counted between two and nine times. The rearrangement uses TRBV24-1 and TRBJ1-2; maybe TRBD1 (5 bases). Germline CDR1 is KGHDR and CDR2 is SFDVKD. The length of the CDR3 is 14 residues. Trimming shortened V by 1 base and J by 8 bases, and 13 bases separated the two germline ends. The CDR3 region is CATSDLRGRDGYTF. In DNA, the CDR3 is TGTGCCACCAGTGATTTAAGGGGCAGAGACGGCTACACCTTC.

This clonotype appeared a few times. V gene TRBV29-1 combines with J gene TRBJ2-3; a possible D gene is TRBD1 (7 bases). V lost 3 bases and J lost 1, with 11 bases in between. Germline lookup yields CDR1 SQVTM and CDR2 ANQGSEA. The CDR3 loop spans 14 amino acids. The CDR3 sequence is CSVEEGAGTDTQYF. The CDR3 DNA is TGCAGCGTTGAGGAGGGGGCAGGCACAGATACGCAGTATTTT.

This clonotype came up a few times. The chain has TRBV5-1 and TRBJ2-2; D gene ambiguous. The length of the CDR3 is 14 residues. CDR1 and CDR2 (germline): SGHRS, YFSETQ. Trimming pared 4 bases from V and 4 bases from J, leaving 11 bases between. CDR3 DNA sequence: TGCGCCAGCAGCCCGACATCGGTCACCGGGGAGCTGTTTTTT. It encodes CASSPTSVTGELFF.

This clonotype was detected a few times. V is TRBV7-9 and J is TRBJ2-2; possibly TRBD2 for D (6 bases). The CDR3 is 16 amino acids. V dropped 4 bases and J dropped 0 bases, with 12 bases sitting between them. Germline values: CDR1 SEHNR, CDR2 FQNEAQ (reference sequence). CDR3 sequence: CASSSPRETNTGELFF. In DNA, the CDR3 is TGTGCCAGCAGCTCCCCCCGGGAGACGAACACCGGGGAGCTGTTTTTT.

In this sample, this clonotype turned up a few times. The chain is built from TRBV5-1 and TRBJ2-1, with D possibly matching TRBD2 (7 bases). The CDR3 has 16 amino acids. The germline V gene has CDR1 SGHRS and CDR2 YFSETQ. V lost 0 bases to trimming and J lost 2 bases, with 12 bases between them. CDR3 in amino acids: CASSLVGGATYNEQFF. The CDR3 nucleotides read TGCGCCAGCAGCTTGGTAGGGGGGGCCACCTACAATGAGCAGTTCTTC.

CDR3 sequence: CASRPSGGTDTQYF. CDR3 nucleotides: TGTGCCAGCAGGCCTAGCGGGGGCACAGATACGCAGTATTTT. The gene calls are TRBV12-3 or TRBV12-4 and TRBJ2-3, with TRBD2 identical over 9 bases. The CDR3 loop spans 14 amino acids. With V trimmed by 6 bases and J by 1 base, 2 bases remained unmatched.

This chain joins TRBV24-1 and TRBJ2-1; D not certain. Trimming cost V 4 bases and J 0 bases, with 12 bases left between them. Per germline, CDR1 KGHDR and CDR2 SFDVKD. This CDR3 has 16 amino acids. The CDR3 nucleotides read TGTGCCACCAGTGACGCTGGATTTAGCTCCTACAATGAGCAGTTCTTC. Translation: CATSDAGFSSYNEQFF.

The chain recombines TRBV29-1 with TRBJ1-1; TRBD1 matches at 7 bases. V trimming: 4 bases; J trimming: 4 bases; junction bases outside the gene matches: 3. The V gene's germline CDR1 is SQVTM and CDR2 ANQGSEA. There are 12 residues in the CDR3. CDR3: CSVARGLTEAFF. The CDR3, as DNA: TGCAGCGTTGCGAGGGGGCTCACTGAAGCTTTCTTT.

The rearrangement joins TRBV28 to TRBJ2-7, with 8 bases lining up with TRBD2. Per the germline V gene, CDR1 is MDHEN and CDR2 is SYDVKM. The CDR3 covers 12 residues. Trimming at V came to 8 bases and at J to 6 bases, leaving 6 bases not matched to a gene. The CDR3 DNA sequence: TGTGCCAGCCAGCGGGGGCCTTTCGAGCAGTACTTC. Protein sequence: CASQRGPFEQYF.